This TCR beta chain was retrieved from a study of cytomegalovirus exposure and HLA in healthy donors. Study-wide context: The roughly 110 validation repertoires were produced on the same platform as the 700 or so repertoires of the first cohort. This was reported in a later analysis.

Germline V lookup: CDR1 PRHDT, CDR2 FYEKMQ (reference sequence). V shed 4 bases, J shed 0 bases, and the junction held 6 bases outside the gene matches. The CDR3 has 16 residues. With regard to this clone: The antigen remains unidentified.

The method was immunoSEQ multiplex PCR; TCRdb's version includes in-frame clones alone and lacks a portion of them. The sample shows fewer than 200,000 clones, roughly 86% of them seen only once. Whole-study results and caveats: Subsequent analysis found a tendency for first-cohort TCR clusters to co-occur within the 110 or so validation repertoires. Per published reports, the classifier diagnosed cytomegalovirus status with high specificity and sensitivity.

This clonotype was obtained from a man younger than 30 in good health and CMV-seropositive. The sample consisted of PBMCs. The chain combines TRBV13 with TRBJ2-3; 8 nucleotides align to TRBD2. This chain's CDR3 is CASSSPTSGSTDTQYF. CDR3 nucleotide sequence: TGTGCCAGCAGCTCCCCTACTAGCGGAAGCACAGATACGCAGTATTTT.